The 26 T cell receptor beta chains below come from one sample, sequenced in a study of T-cell memory formation after mild COVID-19. TCRdb used MiXCR to reprocess the 5' RACE reads, holding one entry per CDR3 protein. Of about 350,000 distinct CDR3 sequences in the sample, 12% to 15% were seen once. The sequenced material came from PBMCs or a T cell subset sorted from them (not recorded which). Receptors were obtained from a man younger than 35 who had mild COVID-19 (a few samples of this study predate the infection). Cell type and time point are not known.

This clonotype was recorded at least ten times. V gene TRBV10-1 combines with J gene TRBJ2-1; D is undetermined. Germline V lookup: CDR1 WNHNN, CDR2 SYGVQD (reference sequence). The V and J ends lost 0 bases and 3 bases respectively, with 3 bases between them. This CDR3 has 13 residues. The CDR3 here is CASSESNYNEQFF. In nucleotides, the CDR3 is TGCGCCAGCAGTGAGTCCAACTACAATGAGCAGTTCTTC.

This clonotype has at least ten counts. The rearrangement links TRBV7-6 to TRBJ2-7, with D hard to call. The CDR3 is made up of 13 amino acids. V dropped 0 bases and J dropped 3 bases, with 6 bases sitting between them. Germline V CDR1 and CDR2: SGHVS, FNYEAQ. The CDR3 coding sequence is TGTGCCAGCAGCTTAGCAGCCGGCTACGAGCAGTACTTC. As protein: CASSLAAGYEQYF.

The sample holds a few counts of this clonotype. The rearrangement joins TRBV6-1 to TRBJ2-7, with 7 positions matching TRBD1. The CDR3 sequence is 15 residues long. The V and J ends lost 3 bases and 4 bases, in that order; junction bases with no gene match: 9. Germline V gene data show CDR1 as MNHNS and CDR2 as SASEGT. This chain's CDR3 is CASSDTGTVEYEQYF. Written as DNA, the CDR3 is TGTGCCAGCAGTGACACCGGGACAGTCGAGTACGAGCAGTACTTC.

This clonotype was detected only a few times. The rearrangement joins TRBV12-3 or TRBV12-4 to TRBJ2-4; TRBD2 matches at 10 bases. V lost 3 bases, J lost 0 bases, and 2 bases stayed unmatched. The CDR3 sequence is 16 residues long. The CDR3 reads CASSFVAGGAKNIQYF. Written as DNA, the CDR3 is TGTGCCAGCAGTTTTGTAGCGGGGGGAGCCAAAAACATTCAGTACTTC.

This clonotype appeared many times. V and J are TRBV10-3 and TRBJ2-5; TRBD1 aligns across 8 bases. CDR3 length: 14 residues. Germline-derived CDR1 and CDR2 are ENHRY and SYGVKD. V was pared by 4 bases and J by 3 bases, with 4 bases of the junction left unmatched. CDR3: CAISGAGGKETQYF. The CDR3 nucleotides are TGTGCCATCAGTGGTGCAGGGGGCAAAGAGACCCAGTACTTC.

This clonotype was seen a few times. A much larger clone differs from this one at a single base, so this may be a read error. The chain combines TRBV11-1 with TRBJ1-1; D is ambiguous. Trimming left V 1 base short and J 1 base short, with 4 bases between. The CDR3 has 13 residues. The germline CDR1 and CDR2 sequences are SGHAT and FQDESV (reference sequence). This CDR3 reads CASSLEENTEAFF. In DNA, the CDR3 is TGTGCCAGCAGCTTAGAAGAGAACACTGAAGCTTTCTTT.

The chain couples TRBV4-3 to TRBJ2-1; the match to TRBD2 covers 10 bases. Trimming removed 4 bases from V and 1 base from J; junction bases left unmatched: 7. Per the germline V gene, CDR1 is LGHNA and CDR2 is YSLEER. The CDR3 runs 17 residues. The CDR3 bases are TGCGCCAGCAGCCCTTATACTAGCGGGGATTCCTACAATGAGCAGTTCTTC. Amino acid sequence: CASSPYTSGDSYNEQFF.

The V gene is TRBV20-1, the J gene TRBJ2-1; D is possibly TRBD2 (7 bases). The CDR3 is 14 residues long. Trimming left V 6 bases short and J 4 bases short, with 16 bases between. Germline V gene sequence: CDR1 DFQATT, CDR2 SNEGSKA (reference sequence). CDR3 nucleotides: TGCAGTGCGGGAGGGGGGTCCTTATACAATGAGCAGTTCTTC. It translates to CSAGGGSLYNEQFF.

The gene calls are TRBV24-1 and TRBJ2-1; D is possibly TRBD2 (7 bases). Germline V gene sequence: CDR1 KGHDR, CDR2 SFDVKD. The V end was cut by 1 base, the J end by 10 bases, with 16 bases between. CDR3 length: 15 amino acids. In nucleotides, the CDR3 is TGTGCCACCAGTGATTTTTTTCGGGGGGCGCGGGAGCAGTTCTTC. Amino acid sequence: CATSDFFRGAREQFF.

As DNA, the CDR3 is TGTGCCAGCAGCCTTACCCCCCAGACGTCCACTGAAGCTTTCTTT. Its translation is CASSLTPQTSTEAFF. The gene calls are TRBV7-3 and TRBJ1-1; D is uncertain. The CDR3 has 15 residues. The V and J ends lost 5 bases and 4 bases respectively, with 17 bases between them. Per germline, CDR1 SGHTA and CDR2 FQGTGA.

The CDR3 loop reads CASSRQESYNEQFF. For the CDR3, the DNA is TGTGCCAGCAGCAGACAGGAGTCCTACAATGAGCAGTTCTTC. The J gene is TRBJ2-1, the V gene TRBV7-2; a weak D match, TRBD1 (6 bases). V gave up 5 bases and J gave up 1 base, with 9 bases separating them. This CDR3 has 14 residues. Germline assignment: CDR1 SGHTA and CDR2 FQGNSA.

This CDR3 reads CASSLAQDQPQHF. For the CDR3, the DNA is TGTGCCAGCAGCTTAGCGCAGGACCAGCCCCAGCATTTT. This chain joins TRBV7-8 and TRBJ1-5; D is unclear. With 0 bases removed from V and 7 bases from J, the gap between germline ends came to 7 bases. CDR3 length: 13 amino acids. Germline values: CDR1 SGHVS, CDR2 FQNEAQ.

This clonotype appeared a few times. This chain links TRBV7-9 with TRBJ2-3, with 9 bases aligning to TRBD2. The CDR3 consists of 18 residues. Losses at the gene ends were 3 bases for V and 0 bases for J; bases not matched to a gene: 10. Per germline, CDR1 SEHNR and CDR2 FQNEAQ (reference sequence). CDR3 region: CASSLIPRLAASTDTQYF. The CDR3, as DNA: TGTGCCAGCAGCTTGATCCCAAGACTAGCGGCTAGCACAGATACGCAGTATTTT.

The rearrangement joins TRBV6-4 to TRBJ2-5; possibly TRBD1 or TRBD2 for D (5 bases each). In germline, CDR1 is MRHNA, CDR2 SNTAGT. Trimming shortened V by 4 bases and J by 4 bases, and 10 bases separated the two germline ends. The CDR3 length is 13 residues. This CDR3 is CASSVLRGETQYF. DNA for the CDR3: TGTGCCAGCAGTGTTTTGAGGGGAGAGACCCAGTACTTC.

This clonotype showed up just a few times. The chain links TRBV12-3 or TRBV12-4 to TRBJ1-3; D not certain. This CDR3 contains 14 residues. V was pared by 6 bases and J by 7 bases, with 16 bases between. CDR3 sequence (DNA): TGTGCCAGCAGATCGGTAGGAGGCCGGAACACCATATATTTT. Its protein product is CASRSVGGRNTIYF.

V is TRBV7-6 and J is TRBJ2-5, with a weak D call TRBD2 (5 bases). V lost 5 bases and J 1 base, leaving 17 bases between the germline ends. Germline V gene lookup returns CDR1 SGHVS and CDR2 FNYEAQ. The CDR3 loop spans 16 amino acids. The CDR3, as DNA: TGTGCCAGCAGCCCTTCCCGAGGGTACCGCCAAGAGACCCAGTACTTC. Its translation: CASSPSRGYRQETQYF.

This clonotype was counted many times. Germline and junction disagree at one end, which may indicate a read error. The genes are TRBV6-2 or TRBV6-3 and TRBJ2-1; 9 bases agree with TRBD2. Germline loops: CDR1 MNHEY, CDR2 SVGEGT. CDR3 size: 13 residues. The CDR3 DNA reads TGTGCCAGCAGTTACAGGAGCGGGGGGCTTCCTGTCTTC. Its translation is CASSYRSGGLPVF.

V usage is TRBV27 and J usage is TRBJ2-1, with 9 nucleotides matching TRBD1. From germline, CDR1 is MNHEY and CDR2 SMNVEV (reference sequence). The CDR3 covers 15 residues. V lost 5 bases to trimming and J lost 4 bases; unmatched junction nucleotides: 6. The CDR3 nucleotides read TGTGCCAGCAGTCCCTTCGGGACAGGGTACAATGAGCAGTTCTTC. Its protein is CASSPFGTGYNEQFF.

This clonotype came up a few times. This rearrangement joins TRBV5-4 to TRBJ2-2; no firm D call. Trimming cost V 4 bases and J 5 bases, with 15 bases left between them. Germline V gene data show CDR1 as SGHNT and CDR2 as YYREEE (reference sequence). The CDR3 consists of 15 residues. CDR3 protein: CASSRGVAGTGELFF. The CDR3, as DNA: TGTGCCAGCAGCAGAGGAGTAGCCGGGACCGGGGAGCTGTTTTTT.

This chain connects TRBV7-9 to TRBJ2-1; D is possibly TRBD2 (6 bases). This CDR3 has 16 amino acids. Germline CDR1 reads SEHNR; CDR2 reads FQNEAQ (reference sequence). Trimming cost V 5 bases and J 2 bases, with 16 bases left between them. Written as DNA, the CDR3 is TGTGCCAGCAGCCCGAAGGGACCGGGAGCCTACAATGAGCAGTTCTTC. This sequence encodes CASSPKGPGAYNEQFF.

This chain connects TRBV2 to TRBJ1-2, with 9 bases aligning to TRBD1. The ends lost 5 bases at V and 4 bases at J; junction bases unmatched: 5. The CDR3 length is 14 residues. Germline CDR1 reads SNHLY; CDR2 reads FYNNEI. CDR3 region: CASSTGTGTYGYTF. Written as DNA, the CDR3 is TGTGCCAGCAGTACCGGGACAGGGACCTATGGCTACACCTTC. The entire variable domain, with the rest obtained from reference TRBV2 and TRBJ1-2, is as follows: EPEVTQTPSHQVTQMGQEVILRCVPISNHLYFYWYRQILGQKVEFLVSFYNNEISEKSEIFDDQFSVERPDGSNFTLKIRSTKLEDSAMYFCASSTGTGTYGYTFGSGTRLTVV.

The chain carries TRBV4-2 and TRBJ2-2; no definite D call. The CDR3 totals 13 residues. Germline loops: CDR1 LGHNA, CDR2 YNFKEQ. Trimming shortened V by 4 bases and J by 4 bases, and 7 bases separated the two germline ends. CDR3 coding DNA: TGTGCCAGCAGCCCGCAATCCACCGGGGAGCTGTTTTTT. Translating gives CASSPQSTGELFF.

On this clonotype: A junction boundary mismatches the germline segment, possibly from a read error. The chain is built from TRBV28 and TRBJ2-3; 8 bases match TRBD1. The CDR3 runs to 16 residues. Germline V gene sequence: CDR1 MDHEN, CDR2 SYDVKM. CDR3 bases: TGTGCCAGCAGTCCCACGGGGGCAGGGGGCACGGATACGCAGTATTTT. Protein: CASSPTGAGGTDTQYF.

The chain is built from TRBV4-3 and TRBJ2-4; 7 nucleotides align to TRBD1. The CDR3 is 13 residues long. The trim removed 3 bases at V and 8 bases at J, leaving 4 bases unmatched. CDR1 is LGHNA, CDR2 YSLEER, per germline. CDR3 protein: CASSHIQGHIQYF. Written as DNA, the CDR3 is TGCGCCAGCAGCCATATACAGGGGCACATTCAGTACTTC.

The rearrangement uses TRBV6-2 or TRBV6-3 and TRBJ2-7; 8 nucleotides line up with TRBD1. This CDR3 spans 14 amino acids. CDR1 is MNHEY and CDR2 is SVGEGT in the germline V gene. With V trimmed by 7 bases and J by 3 bases, 8 bases remained unmatched. The CDR3 protein is CASNYGQGSYEQYF. CDR3 DNA sequence: TGTGCCAGCAATTATGGACAGGGAAGCTACGAGCAGTACTTC.

This clonotype was counted a few times. The chain recombines TRBV6-2 or TRBV6-3 with TRBJ1-2; D call uncertain. Germline V CDR1 and CDR2: MNHEY, SVGEGT. Trimming removed 6 bases at V and 4 bases at J, with 12 bases between. The CDR3 covers 13 residues. CDR3 amino acids: CASRKDGSYGYTF. CDR3 in DNA: TGTGCCAGCAGGAAAGACGGATCCTATGGCTACACCTTC.